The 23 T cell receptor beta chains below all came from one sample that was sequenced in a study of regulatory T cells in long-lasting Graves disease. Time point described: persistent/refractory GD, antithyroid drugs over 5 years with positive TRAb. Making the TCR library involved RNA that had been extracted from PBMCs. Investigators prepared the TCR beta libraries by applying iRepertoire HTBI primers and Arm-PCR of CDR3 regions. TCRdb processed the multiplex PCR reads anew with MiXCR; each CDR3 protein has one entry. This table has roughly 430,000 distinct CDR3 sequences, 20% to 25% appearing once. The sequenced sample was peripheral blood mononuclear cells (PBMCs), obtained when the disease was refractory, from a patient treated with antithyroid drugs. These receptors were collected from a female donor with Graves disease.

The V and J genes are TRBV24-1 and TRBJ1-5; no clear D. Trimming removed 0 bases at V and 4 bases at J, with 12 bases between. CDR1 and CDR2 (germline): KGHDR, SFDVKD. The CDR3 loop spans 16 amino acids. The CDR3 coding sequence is TGTGCCACCAGTGATTTGCACGGATCTTGGAATCAGCCCCAGCATTTT. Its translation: CATSDLHGSWNQPQHF.

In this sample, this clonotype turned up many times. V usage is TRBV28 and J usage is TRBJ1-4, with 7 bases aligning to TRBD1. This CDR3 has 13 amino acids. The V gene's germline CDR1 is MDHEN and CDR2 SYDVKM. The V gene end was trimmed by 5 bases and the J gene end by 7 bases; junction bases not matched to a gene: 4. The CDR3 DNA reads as TGTGCCAGCAGTGCAGGGGGAGGTGAAAAACTGTTTTTT. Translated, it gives CASSAGGGEKLFF.

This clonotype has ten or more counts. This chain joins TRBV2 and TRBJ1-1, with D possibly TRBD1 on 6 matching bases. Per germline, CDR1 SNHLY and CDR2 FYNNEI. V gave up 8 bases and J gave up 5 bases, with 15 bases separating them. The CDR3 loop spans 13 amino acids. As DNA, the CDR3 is TGTGCCAGCCGGGGGGTCCAGGGGACTGAAGCTTTCTTT. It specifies CASRGVQGTEAFF.

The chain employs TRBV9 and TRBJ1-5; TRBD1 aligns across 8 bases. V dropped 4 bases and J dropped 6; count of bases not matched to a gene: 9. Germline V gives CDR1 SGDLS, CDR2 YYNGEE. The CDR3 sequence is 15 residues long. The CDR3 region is CASSKGQGDFQPQHF. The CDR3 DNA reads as TGTGCCAGCAGCAAAGGACAGGGAGATTTTCAGCCCCAGCATTTT.

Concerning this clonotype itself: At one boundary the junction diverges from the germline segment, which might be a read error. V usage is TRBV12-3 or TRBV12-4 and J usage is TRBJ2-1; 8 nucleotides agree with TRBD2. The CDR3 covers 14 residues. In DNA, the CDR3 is TGTGCCAGCAGTCTAGCGGGCCCATACAATGAGCAGTTCTTC. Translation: CASSLAGPYNEQFF.

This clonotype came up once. DNA for the CDR3: TGTGCCAGCAGCCAAGTTCGGACGGAGGAAGAGACCCAGTACTTC. The encoded protein is CASSQVRTEEETQYF. The V and J genes are TRBV4-2 and TRBJ2-5, with a weak D call TRBD2 (5 bases). Trimming took 1 base from V and 3 from J, leaving 12 bases between them. The CDR3 runs to 15 residues. The germline V gene has CDR1 LGHNA and CDR2 YNFKEQ.

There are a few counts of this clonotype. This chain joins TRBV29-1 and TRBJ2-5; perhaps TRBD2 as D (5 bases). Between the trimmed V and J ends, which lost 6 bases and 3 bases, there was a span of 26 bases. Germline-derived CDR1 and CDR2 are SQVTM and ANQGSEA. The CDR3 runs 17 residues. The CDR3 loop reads CSVQTGGGPWFKETQYF. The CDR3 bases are TGCAGCGTCCAGACGGGTGGCGGGCCGTGGTTTAAAGAGACCCAGTACTTC.

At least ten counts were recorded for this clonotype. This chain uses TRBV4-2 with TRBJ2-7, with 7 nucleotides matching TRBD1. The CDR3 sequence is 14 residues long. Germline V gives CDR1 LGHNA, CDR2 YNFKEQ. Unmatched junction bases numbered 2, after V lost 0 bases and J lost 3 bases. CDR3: CASSQDSGGYEQYF. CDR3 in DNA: TGTGCCAGCAGCCAAGACTCAGGGGGCTACGAGCAGTACTTC.

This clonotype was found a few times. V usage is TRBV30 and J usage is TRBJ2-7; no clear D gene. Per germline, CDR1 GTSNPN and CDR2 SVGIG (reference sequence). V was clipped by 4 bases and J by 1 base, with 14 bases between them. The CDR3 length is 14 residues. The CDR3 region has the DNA TGTGCCTGGAACACCCGGGTCGTGTCCTACGAGCAGTACTTC. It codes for CAWNTRVVSYEQYF.

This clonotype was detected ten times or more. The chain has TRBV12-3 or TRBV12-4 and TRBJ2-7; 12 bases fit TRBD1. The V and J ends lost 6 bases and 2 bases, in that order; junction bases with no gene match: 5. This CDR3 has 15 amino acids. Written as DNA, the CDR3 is TGTGCCAGCAGCTTGGGACAGGGGGCCCCCTACGAGCAGTACTTC. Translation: CASSLGQGAPYEQYF.

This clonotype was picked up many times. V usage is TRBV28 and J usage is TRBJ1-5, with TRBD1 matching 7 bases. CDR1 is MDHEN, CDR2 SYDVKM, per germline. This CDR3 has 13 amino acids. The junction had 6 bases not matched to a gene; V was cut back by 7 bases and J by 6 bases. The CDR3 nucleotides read TGTGCCAGCACTCAGGGGGACCCTCAGCCCCAGCATTTT. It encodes CASTQGDPQPQHF.

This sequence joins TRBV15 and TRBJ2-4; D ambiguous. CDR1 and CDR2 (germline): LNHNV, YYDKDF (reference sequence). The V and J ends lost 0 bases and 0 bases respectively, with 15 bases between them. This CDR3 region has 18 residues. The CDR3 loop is CATSRDQEQLLAKNIQYF. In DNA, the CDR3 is TGTGCCACCAGCAGAGATCAGGAGCAGTTACTAGCCAAAAACATTCAGTACTTC.

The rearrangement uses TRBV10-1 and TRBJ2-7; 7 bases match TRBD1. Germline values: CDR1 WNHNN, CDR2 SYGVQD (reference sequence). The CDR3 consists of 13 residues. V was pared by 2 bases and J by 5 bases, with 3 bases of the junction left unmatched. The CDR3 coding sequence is TGCGCCAGCAGTGAGGGACAGGTCCACGAGCAGTACTTC. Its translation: CASSEGQVHEQYF.

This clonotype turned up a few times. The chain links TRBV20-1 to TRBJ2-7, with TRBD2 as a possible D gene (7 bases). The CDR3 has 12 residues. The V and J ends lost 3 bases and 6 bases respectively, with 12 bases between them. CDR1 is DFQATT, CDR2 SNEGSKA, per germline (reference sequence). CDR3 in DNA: TGCAGTGCTAGGACCGGGGGGCTCGAGCAGTACTTC. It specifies CSARTGGLEQYF.

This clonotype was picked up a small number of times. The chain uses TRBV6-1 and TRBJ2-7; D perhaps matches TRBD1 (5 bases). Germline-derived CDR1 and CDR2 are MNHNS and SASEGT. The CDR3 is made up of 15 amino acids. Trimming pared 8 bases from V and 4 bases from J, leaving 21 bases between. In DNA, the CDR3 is TGTGCCAGCCCTACCTTTCGCAGGGATCAGTACGAGCAGTACTTC. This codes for CASPTFRRDQYEQYF.

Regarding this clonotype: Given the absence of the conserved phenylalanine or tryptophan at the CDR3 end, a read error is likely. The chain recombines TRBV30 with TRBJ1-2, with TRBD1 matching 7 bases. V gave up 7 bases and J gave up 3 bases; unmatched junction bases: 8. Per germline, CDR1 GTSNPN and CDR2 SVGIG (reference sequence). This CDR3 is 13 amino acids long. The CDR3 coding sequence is TGTGCCTCCCCAGACAGGGCCCACTATGGCTACACCCTC. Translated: CASPDRAHYGYTL.

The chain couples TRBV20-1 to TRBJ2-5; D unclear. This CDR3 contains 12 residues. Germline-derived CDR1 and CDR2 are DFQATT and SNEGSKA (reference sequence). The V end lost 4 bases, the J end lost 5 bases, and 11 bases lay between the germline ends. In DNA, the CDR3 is TGCAGTGCTACAGACGGACCGGAGACCCAGTACTTC. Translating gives CSATDGPETQYF.

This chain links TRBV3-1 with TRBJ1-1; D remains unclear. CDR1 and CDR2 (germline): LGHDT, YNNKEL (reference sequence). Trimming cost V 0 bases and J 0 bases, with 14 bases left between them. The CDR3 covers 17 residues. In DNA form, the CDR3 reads TGTGCCAGCAGCCAAGACTTCGGCAGGAGCATGAACACTGAAGCTTTCTTT. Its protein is CASSQDFGRSMNTEAFF.

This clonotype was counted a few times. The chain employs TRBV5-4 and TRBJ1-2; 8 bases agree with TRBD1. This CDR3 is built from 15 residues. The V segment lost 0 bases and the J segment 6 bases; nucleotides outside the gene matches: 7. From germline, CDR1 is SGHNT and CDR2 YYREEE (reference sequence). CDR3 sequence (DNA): TGTGCCAGCAGCTTGGCTATGGCAGGGGGCGATGGCTACACCTTC. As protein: CASSLAMAGGDGYTF.

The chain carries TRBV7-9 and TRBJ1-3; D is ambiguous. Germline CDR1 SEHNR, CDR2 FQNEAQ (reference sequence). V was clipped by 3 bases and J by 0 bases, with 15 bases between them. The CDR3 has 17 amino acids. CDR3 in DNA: TGTGCCAGCAGCTTTACACGCAAAGACTACTCTGGAAACACCATATATTTT. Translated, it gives CASSFTRKDYSGNTIYF.

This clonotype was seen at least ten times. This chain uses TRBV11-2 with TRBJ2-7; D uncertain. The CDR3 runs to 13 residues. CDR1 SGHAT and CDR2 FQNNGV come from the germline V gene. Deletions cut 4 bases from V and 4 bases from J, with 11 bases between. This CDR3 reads CASSSMGGYEQYF. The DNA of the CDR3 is TGTGCCAGCAGCTCGATGGGTGGGTACGAGCAGTACTTC.

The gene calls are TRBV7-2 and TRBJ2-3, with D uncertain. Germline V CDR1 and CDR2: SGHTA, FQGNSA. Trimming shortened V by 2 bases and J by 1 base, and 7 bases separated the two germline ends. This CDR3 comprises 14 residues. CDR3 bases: TGTGCCAGCAGCTTATTGTCAGGCACAGATACGCAGTATTTT. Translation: CASSLLSGTDTQYF.

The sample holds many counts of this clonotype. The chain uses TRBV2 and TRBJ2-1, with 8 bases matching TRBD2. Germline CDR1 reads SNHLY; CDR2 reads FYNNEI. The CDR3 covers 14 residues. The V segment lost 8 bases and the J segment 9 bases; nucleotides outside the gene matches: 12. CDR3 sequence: CASQGPVAGTEQFF. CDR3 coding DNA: TGTGCCAGCCAGGGCCCAGTAGCGGGAACTGAGCAGTTCTTC.